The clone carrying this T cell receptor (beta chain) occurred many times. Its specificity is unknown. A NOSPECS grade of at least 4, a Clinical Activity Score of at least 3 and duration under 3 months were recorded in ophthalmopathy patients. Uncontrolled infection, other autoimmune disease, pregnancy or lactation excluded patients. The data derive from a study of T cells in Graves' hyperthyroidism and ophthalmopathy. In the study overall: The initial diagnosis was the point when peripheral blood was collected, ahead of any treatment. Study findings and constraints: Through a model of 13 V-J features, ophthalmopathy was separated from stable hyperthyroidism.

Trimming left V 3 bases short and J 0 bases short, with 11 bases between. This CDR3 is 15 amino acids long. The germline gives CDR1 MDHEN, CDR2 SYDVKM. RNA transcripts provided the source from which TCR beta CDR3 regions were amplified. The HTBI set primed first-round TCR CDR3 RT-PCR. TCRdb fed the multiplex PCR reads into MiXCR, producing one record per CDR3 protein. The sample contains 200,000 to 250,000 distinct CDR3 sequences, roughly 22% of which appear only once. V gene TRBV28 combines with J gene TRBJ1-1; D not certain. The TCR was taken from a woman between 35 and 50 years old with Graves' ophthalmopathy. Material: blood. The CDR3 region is CASSFGQVMNTEAFF. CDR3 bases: TGTGCCAGCAGTTTTGGCCAGGTCATGAACACTGAAGCTTTCTTT.